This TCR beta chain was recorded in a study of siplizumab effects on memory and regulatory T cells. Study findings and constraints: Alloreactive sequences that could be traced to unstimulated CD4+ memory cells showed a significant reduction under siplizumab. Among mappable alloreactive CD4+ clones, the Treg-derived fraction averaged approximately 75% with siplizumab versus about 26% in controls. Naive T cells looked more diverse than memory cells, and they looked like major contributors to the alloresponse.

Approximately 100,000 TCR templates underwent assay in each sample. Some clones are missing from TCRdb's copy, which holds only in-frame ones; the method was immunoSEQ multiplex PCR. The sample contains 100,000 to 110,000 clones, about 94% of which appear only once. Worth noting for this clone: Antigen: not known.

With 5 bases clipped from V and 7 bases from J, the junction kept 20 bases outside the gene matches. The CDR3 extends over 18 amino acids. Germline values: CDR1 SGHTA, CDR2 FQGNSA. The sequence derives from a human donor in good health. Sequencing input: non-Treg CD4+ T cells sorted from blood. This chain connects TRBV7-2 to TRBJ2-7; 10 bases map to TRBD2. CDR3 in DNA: TGTGCCAGCAGCCCAAAACGTGGGTTGCTAGCGGGAGTGTTTGAGCAGTACTTC. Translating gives CASSPKRGLLAGVFEQYF.